The T cell receptor beta chain described here comes from a study of OX40 agonist ivuxolimab in advanced cancers. Study-level information: The patients got ivuxolimab, which is an agonistic anti-OX40 (CD134) antibody. The group had a mean age of about 65 years, ranged from about 20 to 79, and was 82.7% male.

The method was immunoSEQ multiplex PCR; TCRdb's version includes in-frame clones alone and lacks a portion of them. The sample yields tens of thousands of clones, roughly four fifths seen once. Findings of the study overall: Partial responders receiving 0.1-3.0 mg/kg showed among the lowest clonal expansion. Doses of 0.1 to 3.0 mg/kg were accompanied by clonal expansion of CD4+ and CD8+ blood T cells by week 6.

In its sample, this clone was seen once. No antigen is known for it. Here the sequenced sample was CD4+ or CD8+ T cells sorted from blood, taken in a trial of the OX40 agonist ivuxolimab. The TCR sequence derives from an adult with an advanced solid tumor such as melanoma, head and neck, liver or kidney cancer.

CDR3 nucleotide sequence: TGCGCCAGCAGCCCGGACAGACCGAACACTGAAGCTTTCTTT. Translation gives CASSPDRPNTEAFF. The chain joins TRBV5-1 to TRBJ1-1; D may be TRBD1 (6 bases). Trimming removed 4 bases at V and 1 base at J, with 11 bases between. CDR3 length equals 14 residues. The germline V gene has CDR1 SGHRS and CDR2 YFSETQ.